The T cell receptor beta chain under discussion was sequenced for a study of blood T cell repertoires in COVID-19. The table came from immunoSEQ multiplex PCR; TCRdb's copy has only in-frame clones and leaves some out. The sample includes around 200,000 clones, around 84% of them seen just once. Per the germline V gene, CDR1 is MNHEY and CDR2 is SVGEGT. The CDR3 is made up of 16 amino acids. With 5 bases clipped from V and 4 bases from J, the junction kept 13 bases outside the gene matches. The source material was peripheral blood. The TCR comes from a woman older than 75 with acute or convalescent COVID-19. The chain recombines TRBV6-2 or TRBV6-3 with TRBJ2-5, with 7 bases fitting TRBD2. The DNA for the CDR3 is TGTGCCAGCAGTACCCCGATGGCGGGAGTGAGAGAGACCCAGTACTTC. Its translation: CASSTPMAGVRETQYF.